The 12 T cell receptor beta chains reported below all come from one sample, sequenced in a study of blood T cells in healthy people across ages. Through a sample-barcoded 5' primer and a J-beta primer mix, a second PCR was run for about 6 to 11 cycles. From the 5' RACE reads, TCRdb called clonotypes with MiXCR, one entry per CDR3 protein. The sample has about a million distinct CDR3 sequences, more than 30% seen once. Sequencing was performed on blood. These TCRs come from a young man in good health.

This chain connects TRBV12-3 or TRBV12-4 to TRBJ2-1; TRBD1 matches 8 bases. This CDR3 spans 15 amino acids. V lost 5 bases, J lost 4 bases, and 7 bases stayed unmatched. CDR3: CASSVGTGDYNEQFF. DNA of the CDR3: TGTGCCAGCAGTGTGGGGACAGGAGATTACAATGAGCAGTTCTTC.

The genes are TRBV20-1 and TRBJ1-4; maybe TRBD1 (6 bases). The germline V gene has CDR1 DFQATT and CDR2 SNEGSKA (reference sequence). The ends were cut back, 4 bases at V and 8 bases at J, with 23 bases in the middle. This CDR3 is built from 16 residues. CDR3 in amino acids: CSATSIIQGFFEKLFF. CDR3 DNA: TGCAGTGCTACGTCCATAATACAGGGCTTTTTCGAAAAACTGTTTTTT.

The chain carries TRBV20-1 and TRBJ2-3, with a possible D match to TRBD2 (5 bases). Trimming left V 6 bases short and J 0 bases short, with 22 bases between. The CDR3 sequence is 17 residues long. CDR1 and CDR2 (germline): DFQATT, SNEGSKA (reference sequence). CDR3 DNA: TGCAGTGCCGGAGGTAGCGCTAAGTTATCTAGCACAGATACGCAGTATTTT. It translates to CSAGGSAKLSSTDTQYF.

The sample holds one count of this clonotype. V gene TRBV5-1 combines with J gene TRBJ1-2; 11 bases align to TRBD1. This CDR3 has 16 amino acids. The V gene's germline CDR1 is SGHRS and CDR2 YFSETQ. Losses at the gene ends were 4 bases for V and 2 bases for J; bases not matched to a gene: 7. The CDR3 protein is CASSSRDRGFNYGYTF. The CDR3 DNA reads as TGCGCCAGCAGCAGCCGGGACAGGGGGTTCAACTATGGCTACACCTTC.

Only a few counts were recorded for this clonotype. The CDR3 nucleotides are TGTGCCAGCAGCCAAGGCGGTGAGGCTACTAATGAAAAACTGTTTTTT. This translates into CASSQGGEATNEKLFF. The chain is built from TRBV14 and TRBJ1-4; D ambiguous. The germline V gene encodes CDR1 SGHDN and CDR2 FVKESK. V shed 1 base and J shed 2 bases, with 11 bases lying between them. The CDR3 runs to 16 residues.

This clonotype was found a few times. The rearrangement links TRBV7-9 to TRBJ1-1; D not certain. This CDR3 has 15 residues. V lost 5 bases and J lost 1, with 14 bases in between. Germline V gives CDR1 SEHNR, CDR2 FQNEAQ (reference sequence). This CDR3 is CASSLHDVRNTEAFF. The CDR3 DNA reads TGTGCCAGCAGCCTACACGACGTACGGAACACTGAAGCTTTCTTT.

This clonotype was seen a single time. This chain links TRBV7-6 with TRBJ1-5; TRBD1 might be the D (5 bases). CDR1 SGHVS and CDR2 FNYEAQ come from the germline V gene. V lost 0 bases and J lost 1, with 19 bases in between. The CDR3 contains 19 residues. CDR3 DNA sequence: TGTGCCAGCAGCTTAGCCTTAAGCACAGGCCCTCGAAGCAATCAGCCCCAGCATTTT. Protein product: CASSLALSTGPRSNQPQHF.

V usage is TRBV4-1 and J usage is TRBJ2-1; TRBD2 aligns across 9 bases. The CDR3 runs to 17 residues. J lost 8 bases, V lost 0 bases, and 11 bases had no gene match. Germline values: CDR1 MGHRA, CDR2 YSYEKL. CDR3: CASSQDFRRGGRDEQFF. Here the CDR3 DNA reads TGCGCCAGCAGCCAAGATTTTAGGCGGGGGGGTCGAGATGAGCAGTTCTTC.

Turning to this clonotype: A read error may account for a junction end that differs from germline. V and J are TRBV7-2 and TRBJ1-2; D not resolved. CDR3 length: 14 amino acids. Germline V lookup: CDR1 SGHTA, CDR2 FQGNSA. For the CDR3, the DNA is TGTGCCAGCAGCCCACAGACGGTGATTGGAGGCTACACTTTC. It codes for CASSPQTVIGGYTF.

V gene TRBV10-3 combines with J gene TRBJ2-7; D tentatively reads TRBD1 or TRBD2 (6 bases each). Germline V CDR1 and CDR2: ENHRY, SYGVKD. The CDR3 runs to 18 residues. The V and J ends lost 10 bases and 4 bases respectively, with 32 bases between them. The CDR3: CANLRNKGGTSPLYEQYF. DNA for the CDR3: TGTGCCAACCTGAGAAACAAGGGCGGGACATCCCCACTTTACGAGCAGTACTTC.

This clonotype was detected only a few times. The V call is TRBV5-1, the J call TRBJ1-6; 9 nucleotides agree with TRBD1. V shed 2 bases, J shed 2 bases, and the junction held 2 bases outside the gene matches. The CDR3 is 16 amino acids. Germline CDR1 is SGHRS and CDR2 is YFSETQ. This chain's CDR3 is CASSFTGGTYNSPLHF. The CDR3 region has the DNA TGCGCCAGCAGCTTCACAGGGGGCACCTATAATTCACCCCTCCACTTT. The variable domain in full, completed from reference TRBV5-1 and TRBJ1-6, reads KAGVTQTPRYLIKTRGQQVTLSCSPISGHRSVSWYQQTPGQGLQFLFEYFSETQRNKGNFPGRFSGRQFSNSRSEMNVSTLELGDSALYLCASSFTGGTYNSPLHFGNGTRLTVT.

This clonotype was found once. The J gene is TRBJ2-5, the V gene TRBV7-2; a possible D gene is TRBD2 (6 bases). In germline, CDR1 is SGHTA, CDR2 FQGNSA. V lost 2 bases and J 11 bases, leaving 12 bases between the germline ends. This CDR3 has 12 residues. CDR3 sequence: CASSLQGGKQYF. CDR3 in DNA: TGTGCCAGCAGCTTACAGGGAGGCAAGCAGTACTTC.